This passage covers 18 T cell receptor beta chains from one sample sequenced in a study of control samples from healthy donors and cancer patients. Using immunoSEQ multiplex PCR, the repertoire was profiled, and TCRdb retains in-frame clones only, with some absent. The sample yields around 99,000 clones, 80% to 90% seen once. The specimen was blood. Every receptor here comes from a woman aged 45-60 years in good health.

The chain couples TRBV2 to TRBJ1-5; D gene ambiguous. Trimming took off 7 bases at V and 0 bases at J, with 10 bases between the two ends. This CDR3 region has 14 residues. Per germline, CDR1 SNHLY and CDR2 FYNNEI. In DNA form, the CDR3 reads TGTGCCAGCAAGGCGGAGAGTAGCAATCAGCCCCAGCATTTT. The encoded protein is CASKAESSNQPQHF.

V gene TRBV27 combines with J gene TRBJ2-1, with 12 bases fitting TRBD1. The CDR3 sequence is 16 residues long. The V segment lost 4 bases and the J segment 8 bases; nucleotides outside the gene matches: 9. The germline V gene has CDR1 MNHEY and CDR2 SMNVEV (reference sequence). The CDR3 spells CASSSPGTGGYDEQFF. Here the CDR3 DNA reads TGTGCCAGCAGTTCACCCGGGACAGGGGGCTATGATGAGCAGTTCTTC.

This chain joins TRBV5-1 and TRBJ2-6, with TRBD1 identical over 9 bases. Germline CDR1 reads SGHRS; CDR2 reads YFSETQ. The CDR3 spans 18 residues. J lost 1 base, V lost 3 bases, and 8 bases had no gene match. This CDR3 is CASSSTGTGSSGANVLTF. The CDR3 region has the DNA TGCGCCAGCAGCTCTACCGGGACAGGGAGTTCTGGGGCCAACGTCCTGACTTTC.

This rearrangement joins TRBV6-1 to TRBJ1-2, with D unclear. Germline CDR1 and CDR2: MNHNS and SASEGT. The CDR3 has 13 amino acids. V was clipped by 0 bases and J by 8 bases, with 10 bases between them. The CDR3 DNA reads as TGTGCCAGCAGTGAAGCGTACGGGTTCGGCTACACCTTC. It is translated as CASSEAYGFGYTF.

The chain is built from TRBV14 and TRBJ2-1, with D perhaps given as TRBD1 or TRBD2 (5 bases each). Trimming shortened V by 3 bases and J by 7 bases, and 13 bases separated the two germline ends. CDR3 length equals 14 residues. Germline V gene lookup returns CDR1 SGHDN and CDR2 FVKESK. The CDR3, as DNA: TGTGCCAGCAGCCAGTGGGGACCCCGGAATGAGCAGTTCTTC. Translation gives CASSQWGPRNEQFF.

The chain uses TRBV12-3 or TRBV12-4 and TRBJ1-2, with D unresolved. V shed 3 bases and J shed 2 bases, with 7 bases lying between them. The CDR3 runs to 13 residues. Written as DNA, the CDR3 is TGTGCCAGCAGTTTTTTCCCAAACTATGGCTACACCTTC. Translated: CASSFFPNYGYTF.

The chain is built from TRBV7-2 and TRBJ2-5, with D maybe TRBD2 (6 bases). The ends were cut back, 4 bases at V and 7 bases at J, with 25 bases in the middle. Germline V lookup: CDR1 SGHTA, CDR2 FQGNSA. The CDR3 extends over 17 amino acids. CDR3 DNA: TGTGCCAGCAGCTCTGCTTTTATGGGGGGAAGAAGGGGGACCCAGTACTTC. Translating gives CASSSAFMGGRRGTQYF.

The J gene is TRBJ1-3, the V gene TRBV6-6; 7 nucleotides agree with TRBD1. The length of the CDR3 is 16 residues. V trimming: 6 bases; J trimming: 0 bases; junction bases outside the gene matches: 8. Germline assignment: CDR1 MNHNY and CDR2 SVGAGI (reference sequence). The CDR3 protein is CASRARTGSSGNTIYF. DNA for the CDR3: TGTGCCAGCAGAGCCCGGACAGGCAGCTCTGGAAACACCATATATTTT.

V gene TRBV5-1 combines with J gene TRBJ2-3; 10 bases are shared with TRBD1. CDR1 is SGHRS and CDR2 is YFSETQ in the germline V gene. The CDR3 loop spans 15 amino acids. The trim removed 2 bases at V and 3 bases at J, leaving 3 bases unmatched. This CDR3 reads CASSLGTGETDTQYF. The CDR3, as DNA: TGCGCCAGCAGCTTAGGGACAGGGGAAACAGATACGCAGTATTTT.

About this clone: Other DNA variants within this sample encode the same CDR3. The chain carries TRBV9 and TRBJ1-3; D is unresolved. Germline assignment: CDR1 SGDLS and CDR2 YYNGEE. The V and J ends lost 0 bases and 0 bases respectively, with 7 bases between them. CDR3 length: 15 residues. The CDR3: CASSVEGSSGNTIYF. CDR3 coding DNA: TGTGCCAGCAGCGTAGAAGGCAGCTCTGGAAACACCATATATTTT. The full variable domain, its missing parts supplied by reference TRBV9 and TRBJ1-3, is DSGVTQTPKHLITATGQRVTLRCSPRSGDLSVYWYQQSLDQGLQFLIQYYNGEERAKGNILERFSAQQFPDLHSELNLSSLELGDSALYFCASSVEGSSGNTIYFGEGSWLTVV.

V and J are TRBV7-8 and TRBJ1-5; D is undetermined. V gave up 5 bases and J gave up 4 bases, with 12 bases separating them. CDR3 size: 14 residues. Germline CDR1 SGHVS, CDR2 FQNEAQ. For the CDR3, the DNA is TGTGCCAGCAGCCCGGGAATGCGGAATCAGCCCCAGCATTTT. This translates into CASSPGMRNQPQHF.

The chain links TRBV2 to TRBJ2-4; the D gene is possibly TRBD1 (6 bases). This CDR3 region has 12 residues. Trimming took off 10 bases at V and 8 bases at J, with 15 bases between the two ends. Looked up from germline, CDR1 is SNHLY and CDR2 is FYNNEI. CDR3 sequence: CAINRAGYIQYF. The CDR3 coding sequence is TGTGCCATTAACAGGGCTGGATACATTCAGTACTTC.

V is TRBV6-5 and J is TRBJ2-7, with 7 bases that match TRBD1. Germline-derived CDR1 and CDR2 are MNHEY and SVGAGI. Trimming took 7 bases from V and 0 from J; bases not matched to a gene: 9. The CDR3 runs 15 residues. Here the CDR3 DNA reads TGTGCCAGCACCAAATCTTGGGACAGCTCCTACGAGCAGTACTTC. It is translated as CASTKSWDSSYEQYF.

The gene calls are TRBV5-1 and TRBJ1-3; possible D gene TRBD1, 6 bases. The CDR3 is made up of 15 amino acids. V lost 3 bases to trimming and J lost 0 bases, with 10 bases between them. From germline, CDR1 is SGHRS and CDR2 YFSETQ. CDR3 nucleotide sequence: TGCGCCAGCAGCTGGGGGGGCGACTCTGGAAACACCATATATTTT. It specifies CASSWGGDSGNTIYF.

This sequence joins TRBV19 and TRBJ1-2; D remains ambiguous. The CDR3 has 12 amino acids. V was clipped by 3 bases and J by 3 bases, with 5 bases between them. Germline values: CDR1 LNHDA, CDR2 SQIVND (reference sequence). The CDR3 nucleotides are TGTGCCAGTAGTATTAAGGACTATGGCTACACCTTC. This codes for CASSIKDYGYTF.

The rearrangement uses TRBV4-2 and TRBJ1-2, with D tentatively TRBD1 (6 bases). Germline CDR1 is LGHNA and CDR2 is YNFKEQ. Deletions cut 0 bases from V and 4 bases from J, with 18 bases between. CDR3 size: 17 residues. CDR3 amino acids: CASSQEVFASGAYGYTF. Here the CDR3 DNA reads TGTGCCAGCAGCCAAGAGGTTTTTGCTTCGGGGGCCTATGGCTACACCTTC.

The rearrangement links TRBV9 to TRBJ2-5; 9 nucleotides agree with TRBD2. The length of the CDR3 is 16 residues. Trimming at V came to 0 bases and at J to 3 bases, leaving 6 bases not matched to a gene. Germline V lookup: CDR1 SGDLS, CDR2 YYNGEE. CDR3 amino acids: CASSVAAGGIEETQYF. CDR3 nucleotides: TGTGCCAGCAGCGTAGCAGCGGGGGGAATAGAAGAGACCCAGTACTTC.

The rearrangement uses TRBV30 and TRBJ2-7, with 9 bases aligning to TRBD1. CDR3 size: 14 residues. The trim removed 6 bases at V and 5 bases at J, leaving 11 bases unmatched. Per the germline V gene, CDR1 is GTSNPN and CDR2 is SVGIG (reference sequence). CDR3 nucleotide sequence: TGTGCCTGCGAGGGACAGGGAGCGTTCGACGAGCAGTACTTC. The encoded protein is CACEGQGAFDEQYF.